This TCR beta chain originates from a study of shared clonotypes between healthy human individuals. In the authors' methods: Filtering was not the same, since immunoSEQ gave junction-only sequences without quality scores. Some clones are missing from TCRdb's copy, which holds only in-frame ones; the method was immunoSEQ multiplex PCR. That table furnishes V, J and clone size, whereas the DNA furnished D and trimming. The table shows about half a million clones, with roughly 78% occurring only once. CDR3 length: 15 amino acids. Trimming cost V 3 bases and J 5 bases, with 15 bases left between them. The germline gives CDR1 MDHEN, CDR2 SYDVKM. A remark on this clone: Its antigen is currently unknown.

Study-wide results and limits: The study sampled only blood, and tissue repertoires likely differ.

The sequence was obtained from a woman aged 40 to 50 in good health. Some clones in this sample may be carry-over from other donors' samples. The chain employs TRBV28 and TRBJ2-3, with a weak D call TRBD2 (7 bases). The sample comprised PBMCs. In DNA form, the CDR3 reads TGTGCCAGCAGTTTCAGCGTAGGGGGGGAAGATACGCAGTATTTT. Translating it yields CASSFSVGGEDTQYF. The full variable domain, completed using reference TRBV28 and TRBJ2-3, is DVKVTQSSRYLVKRTGEKVFLECVQDMDHENMFWYRQDPGLGLRLIYFSYDVKMKEKGDIPEGYSVSREKKERFSLILESASTNQTSMYLCASSFSVGGEDTQYFGPGTRLTVL.